The T cell receptor beta chain under discussion was sequenced for a study of CD8+CD57+ T cells in acquired aplastic anemia. Of note for this clonotype: One end of the junction fails to match germline, which may point to a read error.

The CDR3 loop spans 12 amino acids. Researchers used genomic DNA as the template to profile TCR beta VDJ and CDR3. MiXCR was run by TCRdb on the reads, yielding one entry per CDR3 protein. The table has more than 150,000 distinct CDR3 sequences, just over 45% seen once. The sequence came from a human donor in good health. The V and J genes are TRBV12-3 or TRBV12-4 and TRBJ2-4; either TRBD1 or TRBD2 may supply D (5 bases each). Material: sorted CD4+, CD8+, or CD8+CD57+ T cells (not recorded which) from PBMCs. The DNA of the CDR3 is TGTGCCAGCAGTGTAACTCCGGGGCCGTCCCACTTC. It translates to CASSVTPGPSHF.